This entry lists 17 T cell receptor beta chains sequenced from one sample in a study of Graves' ophthalmopathy and Graves' hyperthyroidism. The authors amplified TCR beta CDR3 regions, and they did so from RNA transcripts for repertoire sequencing. The first-round RT-PCR employed HTBI primers together with the Qiagen OneStep RT-PCR kit. A multiplex PCR was then performed as the second round. TCRdb re-analysed the multiplex PCR reads in MiXCR, keeping a single row per CDR3 protein. This table has roughly 610,000 distinct CDR3 sequences, 20% to 25% appearing once. Sequenced material: peripheral blood. The source is a woman younger than 30 with stable Graves' hyperthyroidism. Some clones in this sample may be carry-over from other donors' samples.

This clonotype was observed at least ten times. The chain couples TRBV27 to TRBJ1-2, with D possibly matching TRBD1 (5 bases). Trimming took 5 bases from V and 1 from J, leaving 14 bases between them. This CDR3 region has 15 residues. Germline CDR1 MNHEY, CDR2 SMNVEV (reference sequence). CDR3 sequence reads: CASSHFGGDNYGYTF. Here the CDR3 DNA reads TGTGCCAGCAGTCACTTCGGGGGAGATAACTATGGCTACACCTTC.

This clonotype was observed many times. This chain links TRBV28 with TRBJ2-5; 12 nucleotides agree with TRBD2. Germline CDR1 MDHEN, CDR2 SYDVKM. CDR3 length: 18 residues. J lost 5 bases, V lost 6 bases, and 16 bases had no gene match. CDR3 protein: CASSPLRASGGARETQYF. DNA for the CDR3: TGTGCCAGCAGCCCCCTTAGGGCTAGCGGGGGGGCACGGGAGACCCAGTACTTC.

With regard to this clonotype: Given a much more abundant clone one base away, this may be a read error. The chain couples TRBV5-1 to TRBJ1-6; TRBD1 is a possible D gene (6 bases). CDR3 length equals 15 residues. Germline V CDR1 and CDR2: SGHRS, YFSETQ. As DNA, the CDR3 is TGCGCCAGCAGCTCCGGGGGCAGGGCCAATTCACACCTCCACTTT. Encoded protein: CASSSGGRANSHLHF.

A few counts support this clonotype. The rearrangement joins TRBV4-1 to TRBJ2-2, with unresolved D. V was cut by 1 base and J by 0 bases, with 6 bases left in between. The CDR3 consists of 15 residues. CDR1 is MGHRA and CDR2 is YSYEKL in the germline V gene. As DNA, the CDR3 is TGCGCCAGCAGCCAAGCATCGCCGAACACCGGGGAGCTGTTTTTT. This translates into CASSQASPNTGELFF.

This clonotype was observed many times. The rearrangement links TRBV24-1 to TRBJ1-2; D is perhaps TRBD1 (5 bases). V lost 9 bases and J 8 bases, leaving 18 bases between the germline ends. CDR3 length: 13 residues. The germline gives CDR1 KGHDR, CDR2 SFDVKD. The CDR3 spells CATVRTPWGGYTF. The DNA for the CDR3 is TGTGCCACCGTAAGGACACCCTGGGGGGGCTACACCTTC.

This clonotype was counted ten times or more. This chain uses TRBV20-1 with TRBJ1-1; TRBD1 matches 9 bases. V lost 6 bases to trimming and J lost 4 bases; unmatched junction nucleotides: 12. Germline V gives CDR1 DFQATT, CDR2 SNEGSKA (reference sequence). CDR3 length equals 15 residues. CDR3 bases: TGCAGTGCAGCCGGGACAGGGAAATTGGGCACTGAAGCTTTCTTT. Translated: CSAAGTGKLGTEAFF.

This clonotype was detected many times. The chain uses TRBV12-3 or TRBV12-4 and TRBJ2-7, with 7 positions matching TRBD1. CDR3 length equals 12 residues. Trimming took 8 bases from V and 0 from J; bases not matched to a gene: 1. In DNA form, the CDR3 reads TGTGCCAGCGGACAGGACTCCTACGAGCAGTACTTC. It codes for CASGQDSYEQYF.

In its sample, this clonotype was seen many times. V gene TRBV12-3 or TRBV12-4 combines with J gene TRBJ1-2, with a tentative D call TRBD1 (5 bases). Deletions cut 7 bases from V and 3 bases from J, with 12 bases between. CDR3 length: 13 residues. The CDR3 DNA reads as TGTGCCAGCACCCATTCGACAGACTATGGCTACACCTTC. Protein: CASTHSTDYGYTF.

This chain's CDR3 is CSATLGGRVGYTF. For the CDR3, the DNA is TGCAGTGCTACGTTAGGGGGGAGGGTTGGCTACACCTTC. The rearrangement links TRBV20-1 to TRBJ1-2; a possible D gene is TRBD1 (6 bases). The V gene's germline CDR1 is DFQATT and CDR2 SNEGSKA (reference sequence). The CDR3 contains 13 residues. V was cut by 4 bases and J by 7 bases, with 16 bases left in between.

This clonotype was counted many times. This chain joins TRBV4-2 and TRBJ2-7, with 7 bases fitting TRBD1. The length of the CDR3 is 13 residues. V trimming: 6 bases; J trimming: 2 bases; junction bases outside the gene matches: 4. Germline V gene data show CDR1 as LGHNA and CDR2 as YNFKEQ. The CDR3 loop is CASSQGQTYEQYF. DNA of the CDR3: TGTGCCAGCAGTCAGGGACAGACCTACGAGCAGTACTTC.

This clonotype was counted many times. The rearrangement uses TRBV2 and TRBJ2-5; 14 positions match TRBD2. The CDR3 runs to 15 residues. Germline V CDR1 and CDR2: SNHLY, FYNNEI. V lost 7 bases and J lost 5; bases outside the gene matches: 6. The CDR3 region has the DNA TGTGCCAGCACAGGGACTAGCGGGAGTAGGGAGACCCAGTACTTC. Protein product: CASTGTSGSRETQYF.

The rearrangement links TRBV5-1 to TRBJ1-1; D is ambiguous. V dropped 6 bases and J dropped 3 bases, with 15 bases sitting between them. This CDR3 comprises 14 residues. Per germline, CDR1 SGHRS and CDR2 YFSETQ. The DNA for the CDR3 is TGCGCCAGCAAGTCGTGGACGGGTGACACTGAAGCTTTCTTT. Amino acid sequence: CASKSWTGDTEAFF.

The chain recombines TRBV2 with TRBJ2-5, with a possible D match to TRBD1 (5 bases). Germline CDR1 is SNHLY and CDR2 is FYNNEI. The CDR3 length is 15 residues. V shed 3 bases and J shed 5 bases, with 16 bases lying between them. CDR3: CASSDPWGRSETQYF. In DNA form, the CDR3 reads TGTGCCAGCAGTGACCCGTGGGGCAGGTCGGAGACCCAGTACTTC.

This clonotype was seen ten or more times. The chain employs TRBV6-5 and TRBJ1-3, with a tentative D call TRBD1 (6 bases). CDR3 size: 15 residues. Germline V lookup: CDR1 MNHEY, CDR2 SVGAGI. Deletions cut 6 bases from V and 0 bases from J, with 12 bases between. CDR3 amino acids: CASRRDTSSGNTIYF. In DNA, the CDR3 is TGTGCCAGCAGGAGGGACACAAGCTCTGGAAACACCATATATTTT.

This clonotype was counted at least ten times. The genes are TRBV12-3 or TRBV12-4 and TRBJ2-7; D is perhaps TRBD2 (6 bases). The CDR3 totals 14 residues. The germline V and J ends were trimmed by 5 bases and 3 bases, with 14 bases remaining between them. The chain's CDR3 is CASSGGGVYYEQYF. CDR3 coding DNA: TGTGCCAGCAGTGGAGGAGGGGTCTACTACGAGCAGTACTTC.

As regards this clonotype: This may be a read error: a much more frequent sequence differs by one nucleotide. This CDR3 is missing its conserved last phenylalanine or tryptophan, likely due to a read error. V and J are TRBV19 and TRBJ2-7; tentative D call: TRBD1 (5 bases). CDR1 and CDR2 from the germline V gene are LNHDA and SQIVND (reference sequence). The CDR3 sequence is 13 residues long. V lost 9 bases to trimming and J lost 0 bases, with 12 bases between them. In DNA, the CDR3 is TGTGCCAGCCAGGGTTCCCTCTCCTACGAGCAGTACTAC. Its protein is CASQGSLSYEQYY.

There are many counts of this clonotype. The gene calls are TRBV7-9 and TRBJ2-7, with a weak D call TRBD1 (5 bases). The germline CDR1 and CDR2 sequences are SEHNR and FQNEAQ (reference sequence). CDR3 length: 14 residues. Trimming left V 1 base short and J 2 bases short, with 9 bases between. The DNA of the CDR3 is TGTGCCAGCAGCTTAGTTCAGGGTCCCTACGAGCAGTACTTC. Protein sequence: CASSLVQGPYEQYF.